The entry that follows covers one T cell receptor beta chain sequence. The CDR3 loop spans 16 amino acids. Germline V gene lookup returns CDR1 LGHDT and CDR2 YNNKEL (reference sequence). With 1 base clipped from V and 7 bases from J, the junction kept 8 bases outside the gene matches. This sample stems from a study of blood T cell repertoires in COVID-19. Study summary: Material from acute and convalescent COVID-19 was sourced from the United States, Italy and Spain.

Residents of approximately 25 US areas, aged roughly 18 to 89 years, made up the participants. The study assigned cohorts using participant-reported clinical history. Clones were read by immunoSEQ multiplex PCR, and TCRdb kept only the in-frame ones, dropping some. The sample records hundreds of thousands of clones, approximately 88% being singletons. The receptor's source is a woman aged 40 to 50 who had recovered from COVID-19. Sequenced: PBMCs or T cells enriched from blood (not recorded which). The chain joins TRBV3-1 (or the pseudogene TRBV3-2) to TRBJ2-1; 9 bases agree with TRBD2. CDR3 amino acids: CASSQGGYSGSNEQFF. In DNA form, the CDR3 reads TGTGCCAGCAGCCAAGGAGGTTATAGCGGGAGTAATGAGCAGTTCTTC.